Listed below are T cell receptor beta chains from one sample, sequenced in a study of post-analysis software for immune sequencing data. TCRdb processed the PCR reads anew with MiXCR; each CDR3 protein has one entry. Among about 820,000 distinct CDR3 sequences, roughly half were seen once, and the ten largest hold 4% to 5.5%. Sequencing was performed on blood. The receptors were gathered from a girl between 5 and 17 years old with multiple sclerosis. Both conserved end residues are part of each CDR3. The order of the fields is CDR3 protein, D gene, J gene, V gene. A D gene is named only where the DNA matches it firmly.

cdr3_aa: CASRDGRTKNIQYF; d_call: -; j_call: TRBJ2-4; v_call: TRBV6-5
cdr3_aa: CSSRDTGELFF; d_call: -; j_call: TRBJ2-2; v_call: TRBV29-1
cdr3_aa: CSFGTAQETQYF; d_call: -; j_call: TRBJ2-5; v_call: TRBV29-1
cdr3_aa: CSANRGGVETQYF; d_call: -; j_call: -; v_call: TRBV20-1
cdr3_aa: CASTQDRAGANVLTF; d_call: TRBD1; j_call: TRBJ2-6; v_call: TRBV7-8
cdr3_aa: CAWDRDSQAMETQYF; d_call: TRBD1; j_call: -; v_call: TRBV30
cdr3_aa: CASSLETNYGYTF; d_call: -; j_call: TRBJ1-2; v_call: TRBV7-2
cdr3_aa: CSSGGTITNYGYTF; d_call: -; j_call: TRBJ1-2; v_call: TRBV29-1
cdr3_aa: CASSPWGFETQYF; d_call: -; j_call: TRBJ2-5; v_call: TRBV11-1
cdr3_aa: CASSSRTSQFF; d_call: TRBD2; j_call: TRBJ2-1; v_call: TRBV12-3/TRBV12-4
cdr3_aa: CASSRLSSYEQYF; d_call: -; j_call: TRBJ2-7; v_call: TRBV12-3/TRBV12-4
cdr3_aa: CASSPSGSERTDTQYF; d_call: -; j_call: TRBJ2-3; v_call: TRBV4-1
cdr3_aa: CASSFSSAYEQYF; d_call: -; j_call: TRBJ2-7; v_call: TRBV12-3/TRBV12-4
cdr3_aa: CSASSPSGTHEQYF; d_call: TRBD2; j_call: TRBJ2-7; v_call: TRBV20-1
cdr3_aa: CASSLDADEKLFF; d_call: -; j_call: TRBJ1-4; v_call: TRBV7-8
cdr3_aa: CASGSGAGLYGYTF; d_call: -; j_call: TRBJ1-2; v_call: TRBV5-1
cdr3_aa: CASTRDNSNQPQHF; d_call: -; j_call: TRBJ1-5; v_call: TRBV2
cdr3_aa: CASRYDRMATTYEQYF; d_call: -; j_call: TRBJ2-7; v_call: TRBV5-1
cdr3_aa: CASSLEGLASLNQFF; d_call: -; j_call: -; v_call: TRBV5-1
cdr3_aa: CASSVGGLSIQYF; d_call: -; j_call: -; v_call: TRBV9
cdr3_aa: CSARYQLGSEQYF; d_call: -; j_call: TRBJ2-7; v_call: TRBV20-1
cdr3_aa: CASSLDTRGNTEAFF; d_call: -; j_call: TRBJ1-1; v_call: TRBV27
cdr3_aa: CSASVTGPGGYTF; d_call: -; j_call: TRBJ1-2; v_call: TRBV20-1
cdr3_aa: CASSQAVRVAQFF; d_call: -; j_call: TRBJ2-1; v_call: TRBV3-1
cdr3_aa: CSAQVVAGGRLYEQYF; d_call: TRBD2; j_call: TRBJ2-7; v_call: TRBV20-1
cdr3_aa: CASSQDMDSHNEQFF; d_call: -; j_call: TRBJ2-1; v_call: TRBV4-1
cdr3_aa: CASSLEVRPMSNIYEQYF; d_call: -; j_call: TRBJ2-7; v_call: TRBV5-1
cdr3_aa: CASSLGGGRGAFF; d_call: -; j_call: TRBJ1-1; v_call: TRBV12-3/TRBV12-4
cdr3_aa: CASSLMGGNKNIQYF; d_call: -; j_call: TRBJ2-4; v_call: TRBV5-6
cdr3_aa: CSATTSGGNIQYF; d_call: TRBD2; j_call: TRBJ2-4; v_call: TRBV20-1
cdr3_aa: CASADRGGFYNEQFF; d_call: TRBD1; j_call: TRBJ2-1; v_call: TRBV7-3
cdr3_aa: CASSEDRRETQYF; d_call: -; j_call: TRBJ2-5; v_call: TRBV10-1
cdr3_aa: CASSLGPAGQPQHF; d_call: -; j_call: TRBJ1-5; v_call: TRBV5-1
cdr3_aa: CATSTDRGPNYGYTF; d_call: TRBD1; j_call: TRBJ1-2; v_call: TRBV15
cdr3_aa: CSARRFSSYEQYF; d_call: -; j_call: TRBJ2-7; v_call: TRBV20-1
cdr3_aa: CSARSTDTQYF; d_call: -; j_call: TRBJ2-3; v_call: TRBV20-1
cdr3_aa: CASSVEGIANYGYTF; d_call: -; j_call: TRBJ1-2; v_call: TRBV9
cdr3_aa: CASSLGEGSPLYF; d_call: -; j_call: TRBJ1-6; v_call: TRBV7-6
cdr3_aa: CAISGSGRFTDTQYF; d_call: TRBD2; j_call: TRBJ2-3; v_call: TRBV10-3
cdr3_aa: CASSPTRQGGEQFF; d_call: TRBD1; j_call: TRBJ2-1; v_call: TRBV5-1
cdr3_aa: CASSFGVQGWGEQYF; d_call: -; j_call: -; v_call: TRBV12-3/TRBV12-4
cdr3_aa: CASSDTGAGANVLTF; d_call: -; j_call: TRBJ2-6; v_call: TRBV6-5